The rows below give T cell receptor beta chains drawn from one sample of a study of blood T cell repertoires in COVID-19. Data came from immunoSEQ multiplex PCR; TCRdb stores just in-frame clones and leaves some out. The sample lists under 200,000 clones, roughly 84% occurring once. The specimen was peripheral blood. The origin of the receptors is an elderly woman with acute or convalescent COVID-19. Both conserved end residues are part of each CDR3. The D gene is left open where the match is weak. Size is stated for part of the rows, as once, few or many counts, or as a class when the clone is expanded.

size	D	V	J	DNA	CDR3
NA	TRBD1	TRBV6-5	TRBJ2-7	TGTGCCAGCAGTTACTCAAATCCGCCGACAGGGGGCGAGCAGTACTTC	CASSYSNPPTGGEQYF
NA	NA	TRBV19	TRBJ2-1	TGTGCCAGTATAGGACAGTTCTACAATGAGCAGTTCTTC	CASIGQFYNEQFF
NA	TRBD1	TRBV6-6	TRBJ2-2	TGTGCCAGCAGTTGGGACAGGGGTACCGGGGAGCTGTTTTTT	CASSWDRGTGELFF
NA	NA	TRBV27	TRBJ2-7	TGTGCCAGCGGGTTTCCGGGACACCGCTACGAGCAGTACTTC	CASGFPGHRYEQYF
NA	NA	TRBV19	TRBJ1-1	TGTGCCAGTAGGAACAGGGAGAGCTCTAACACTGAAGCTTTCTTT	CASRNRESSNTEAFF
NA	NA	TRBV24-1	TRBJ1-1	TGTGCCACCAGTGACCCGGGGAGCTCTGAAGCTTTCTTT	CATSDPGSSEAFF
NA	NA	TRBV2	TRBJ1-2	TGTGCCAGCAGGGAGGGAGGCGGTATCTATGGCTACACCTTC	CASREGGGIYGYTF
few	TRBD1	TRBV7-9	TRBJ2-1	TGTGCCAGCAGCGAGGGACAGGGGGGGATCAATGAGCAGTTCTTC	CASSEGQGGINEQFF
NA	TRBD1	TRBV6-5	TRBJ2-1	TGTGCCAGCAGCCAGGTGGACAGGTACGGGCTCGAGCAGTTCTTC	CASSQVDRYGLEQFF
NA	NA	TRBV6-5	TRBJ2-7	TGTGCCAGCAGTTACTTCGGCGGGACAGAGGGGCTCGAGCAGTACTTC	CASSYFGGTEGLEQYF
NA	TRBD1	TRBV6-6	TRBJ1-1	TGTGCCAGCAGCAGGGGGTCTGACACTGAAGCTTTCTTT	CASSRGSDTEAFF
NA	NA	TRBV5-1	TRBJ1-5	TGCGCCAGCAGCTTGGAAGGGGGCAATCAGCCCCAGCATTTT	CASSLEGGNQPQHF
NA	NA	TRBV2	TRBJ1-3	TGTGCCAGCAGTGAAGGAGGCGGAAACTCTGGAAACACCATATATTTT	CASSEGGGNSGNTIYF
NA	NA	TRBV9	TRBJ1-6	TGTGCCAGCAGCGTAGGGGGGGTCGATAATTCACCCCTCCACTTT	CASSVGGVDNSPLHF
once	NA	TRBV12-5	TRBJ1-5	TGTGCTAGTGGTTTGGTACGTGGGGCCAGCAATCAGCCCCAGCATTTT	CASGLVRGASNQPQHF
few	TRBD1	TRBV24-1	TRBJ1-3	TGTGCCACCAGCACAGGGGGCCATAGCCGCTCTGGAAACACCATATATTTT	CATSTGGHSRSGNTIYF
NA	TRBD1	TRBV2	TRBJ1-1	TGTGCCAGCAGTGGACCCGGGACAGGGTGGGACACTGAAGCTTTCTTT	CASSGPGTGWDTEAFF
NA	NA	TRBV10-2	TRBJ1-6	TGCGCCAGCAGCGAGAATCAGGGTTCGGTTAATTCACCCCTCCACTTT	CASSENQGSVNSPLHF
NA	TRBD1	TRBV29-1	TRBJ2-3	TGCAGCGGACGTTTAGGGGGCATAGGAGATACGCAGTATTTT	CSGRLGGIGDTQYF
once	TRBD1	TRBV30	TRBJ2-3	TGTGCCTGGAGTCCAGGGGGCGTTGGCACAGATACGCAGTATTTT	CAWSPGGVGTDTQYF
NA	TRBD2	TRBV6-2/TRBV6-3	TRBJ2-3	TGTGCCAGCAGTTACCTCACAGGACTAGCGGGGGGCAGCCGCACAGATACGCAGTATTTT	CASSYLTGLAGGSRTDTQYF
NA	NA	TRBV18	TRBJ2-3	TGTGCCAGCTCACCTGGGCAGGCCGCAGATACGCAGTATTTT	CASSPGQAADTQYF
NA	NA	TRBV10-1	TRBJ2-2	TGCGCCAGCAGTGACCCCGGGGGTACCGGGGAGCTGTTTTTT	CASSDPGGTGELFF
NA	NA	TRBV6-5	TRBJ1-1	TGTGCCAGCAGTCGACACAGGAACACTGAAGCTTTCTTT	CASSRHRNTEAFF
NA	TRBD1	TRBV6-2/TRBV6-3	TRBJ2-7	TGTGCCAGCAGTTTCCCCCCGGGACAGGTCCACTACGAGCAGTACTTC	CASSFPPGQVHYEQYF
NA	NA	TRBV11-2	TRBJ2-5	TGTGCCAGCAGCTGGAGACCCGAGTCGCAAGAGACCCAGTACTTC	CASSWRPESQETQYF
NA	TRBD1	TRBV7-3	TRBJ1-6	TGTGCCAGCAGCTTAAGGCAGGGGGCAGGTTCACCCCTCCACTTT	CASSLRQGAGSPLHF
NA	TRBD2	TRBV5-4	TRBJ2-7	TGTGCCAGCAGCCGGGGGAGGGACGGCTCCTACGAGCAGTACTTC	CASSRGRDGSYEQYF
NA	TRBD2	TRBV4-3	TRBJ2-1	TGCGCCAGCAGCCAAGCTACTAGCGGGGCGTATGAGCAGTTCTTC	CASSQATSGAYEQFF
NA	NA	TRBV9	TRBJ2-3	TGTGCCAGCAGCGTTCGGGTGACCTTTTCTAGCACAGATACGCAGTATTTT	CASSVRVTFSSTDTQYF
once	NA	TRBV12-1	TRBJ2-1	TGTGCCAGCAGCGGGGGCCGGGACCGGGGCGGTGATGAGCAGTTCTTC	CASSGGRDRGGDEQFF
NA	NA	TRBV30	TRBJ1-4	TGTGCCTGGAGTGGGGGGCAGGGAGGGGAAAAACTGTTTTTT	CAWSGGQGGEKLFF
NA	TRBD2	TRBV4-2	TRBJ2-1	TGTGCCAGCAGCCAAGATCTCCCCCGGGGTAGCGGGGTTATTGATGAGCAGTTCTTC	CASSQDLPRGSGVIDEQFF
once	TRBD2	TRBV29-1	TRBJ2-4	TGCAGCGTTGAGGCTAGCGGACTCATAGAGGGCATTCAGTACTTC	CSVEASGLIEGIQYF
NA	NA	TRBV7-2	TRBJ1-2	TGTGCCAGCAGCTTAGGGGGCGGGGGCAGCCTCTATGGCTACACCTTC	CASSLGGGGSLYGYTF
NA	NA	TRBV12-3/TRBV12-4	TRBJ2-7	TGTGCCAGCAGCCTCGGCGGGAATAAGCAGTACTTC	CASSLGGNKQYF
NA	NA	TRBV9	TRBJ2-7	TGTGCCAGCAGCACCAGAACAGGGCACTCCTACGAGCAGTACTTC	CASSTRTGHSYEQYF
NA	NA	TRBV5-1	TRBJ2-7	TGCGCCAGCAGCCCTACCACAGGGACCTACGAGCAGTACTTC	CASSPTTGTYEQYF
NA	NA	TRBV28	TRBJ1-6	TGTGCCAGCAGGCCACCGGGACACCGATTTAGTGGGGTTTTT	CASRPPGHRFSGVF
NA	TRBD1	TRBV10-3	TRBJ1-1	TGTGCCATCGAGTCCAGGGGGCTAGGGACTGAAGCTTTCTTT	CAIESRGLGTEAFF
once	TRBD2	TRBV24-1	TRBJ2-5	TGTGCCACCAGTGCAGGGTTCACTAGCGGGGGGTACGGAGAGACCCAGTACTTC	CATSAGFTSGGYGETQYF
NA	TRBD2	TRBV9	TRBJ2-1	TGTGCCAGCACCACGGCTAGCGGGAGCAATGAGCAGTTCTTC	CASTTASGSNEQFF
NA	TRBD1	TRBV2	TRBJ1-5	TGTGCCAGCAGTCAGGACAGGCGAGGGGGGCAGCCCCAGCATTTT	CASSQDRRGGQPQHF
NA	TRBD1	TRBV18	TRBJ2-3	TGTGCCAGCTCACCTCGACAGGGGAAGGGCACAGATACGCAGTATTTT	CASSPRQGKGTDTQYF
NA	TRBD2	TRBV6-1	TRBJ2-7	TGTGCCAGCAGTGAACGGGGGAGGGCCCTCGAGCAGTACTTC	CASSERGRALEQYF
NA	TRBD1	TRBV6-2/TRBV6-3	TRBJ2-3	TGTGCCAGCAGTCGGACAGGGCGCCCTATGAATACGCAGTATTTT	CASSRTGRPMNTQYF
once	TRBD2	TRBV30	TRBJ2-3	TGTGCCTGGGGACTAGCGGGGAGCACAGATACGCAGTATTTT	CAWGLAGSTDTQYF
NA	TRBD2	TRBV6-2/TRBV6-3	TRBJ2-5	TGTGCCAGCAGTTACGGGCGGGGGGGCCCTGAGACCCAGTACTTC	CASSYGRGGPETQYF